A selection of T cell receptor beta chains follows, all from one sample in a study of blood T cell repertoires in COVID-19. Method: immunoSEQ multiplex PCR; TCRdb's copy keeps in-frame clones and lacks some. This table has about 350,000 clones, approximately 89% appearing once. Sequenced sample: peripheral blood. The receptors shown here come from a woman aged 60-75 years with COVID-19, enrolled during active disease. Both conserved end residues are part of each CDR3. D genes are given only for firm matches.

J gene: TRBJ2-3; V gene: TRBV14; D gene: NA; CDR3 protein: CASRKGSGQADTQYF
J gene: TRBJ1-1; V gene: TRBV18; D gene: TRBD1; CDR3 protein: CASSQDREAFF
J gene: TRBJ1-2; V gene: TRBV19; D gene: TRBD1; CDR3 protein: CASSFGTGGRNYGYTF
J gene: TRBJ1-1; V gene: TRBV7-3; D gene: NA; CDR3 protein: CASSLGGPNTEAFF
J gene: TRBJ1-6; V gene: TRBV5-8; D gene: NA; CDR3 protein: CASSFRGLNSPLHF
J gene: TRBJ1-1; V gene: TRBV29-1; D gene: NA; CDR3 protein: CSSGHEAFF
J gene: TRBJ1-5; V gene: TRBV2; D gene: NA; CDR3 protein: CASSDRGNQPQHF
J gene: TRBJ2-7; V gene: TRBV5-6; D gene: NA; CDR3 protein: CASSSLADSYEQYF
J gene: TRBJ2-2; V gene: TRBV14; D gene: TRBD1; CDR3 protein: CASSYGQGSTGELFF
J gene: TRBJ1-1; V gene: TRBV5-5; D gene: NA; CDR3 protein: CASSLPDSRTEAFF
J gene: TRBJ2-6; V gene: TRBV2; D gene: NA; CDR3 protein: CASSELAGANVLTF